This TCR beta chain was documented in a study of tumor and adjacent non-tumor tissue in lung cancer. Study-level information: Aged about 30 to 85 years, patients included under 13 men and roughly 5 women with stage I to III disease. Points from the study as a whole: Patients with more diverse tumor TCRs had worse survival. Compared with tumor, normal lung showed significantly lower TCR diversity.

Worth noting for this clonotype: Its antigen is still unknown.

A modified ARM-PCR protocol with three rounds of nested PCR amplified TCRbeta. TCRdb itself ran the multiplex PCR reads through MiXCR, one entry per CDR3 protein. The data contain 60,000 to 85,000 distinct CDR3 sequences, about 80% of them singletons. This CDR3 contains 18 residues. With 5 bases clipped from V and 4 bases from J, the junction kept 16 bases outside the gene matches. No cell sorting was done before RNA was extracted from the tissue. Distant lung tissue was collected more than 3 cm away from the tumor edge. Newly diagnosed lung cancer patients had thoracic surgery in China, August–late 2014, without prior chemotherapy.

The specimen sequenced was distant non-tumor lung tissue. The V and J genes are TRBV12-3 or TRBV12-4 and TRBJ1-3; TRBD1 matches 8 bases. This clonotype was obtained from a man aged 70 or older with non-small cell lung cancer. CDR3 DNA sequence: TGTGCCAGCAGTCGTTGCAGGACAGGGATCGGCTCCGGAAACACCATATATTTT. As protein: CASSRCRTGIGSGNTIYF.